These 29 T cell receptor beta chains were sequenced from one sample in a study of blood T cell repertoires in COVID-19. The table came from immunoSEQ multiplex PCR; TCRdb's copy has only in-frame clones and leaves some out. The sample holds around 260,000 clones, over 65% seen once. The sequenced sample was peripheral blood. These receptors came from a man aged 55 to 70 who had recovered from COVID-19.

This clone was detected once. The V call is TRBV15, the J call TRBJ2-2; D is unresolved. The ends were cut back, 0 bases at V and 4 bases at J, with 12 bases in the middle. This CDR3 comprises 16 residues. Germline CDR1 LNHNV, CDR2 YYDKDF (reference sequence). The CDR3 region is CATSREARRPTGELFF. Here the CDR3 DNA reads TGTGCCACCAGCAGAGAGGCGCGGCGACCCACCGGGGAGCTGTTTTTT.

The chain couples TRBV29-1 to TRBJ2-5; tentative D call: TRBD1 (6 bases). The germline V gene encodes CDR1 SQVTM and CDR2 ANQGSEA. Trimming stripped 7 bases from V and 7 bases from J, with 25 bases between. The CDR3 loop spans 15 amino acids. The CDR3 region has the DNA TGCAGCGCCCGGGACACCCTAGGTTTCCTAGGGACCCAGTACTTC. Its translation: CSARDTLGFLGTQYF.

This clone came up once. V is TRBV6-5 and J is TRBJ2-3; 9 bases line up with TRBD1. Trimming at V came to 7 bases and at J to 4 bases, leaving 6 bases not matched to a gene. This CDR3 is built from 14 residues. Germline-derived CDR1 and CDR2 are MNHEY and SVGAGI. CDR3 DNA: TGTGCCAGCATCAGACAGGGGGTGGCAGATACGCAGTATTTT. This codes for CASIRQGVADTQYF.

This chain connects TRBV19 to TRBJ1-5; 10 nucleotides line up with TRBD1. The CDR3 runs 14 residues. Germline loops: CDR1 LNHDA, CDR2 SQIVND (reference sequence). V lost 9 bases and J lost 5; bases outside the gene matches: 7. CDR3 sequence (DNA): TGTGCCAGCACCGGGACAGGGGCTCATCAGCCCCAGCATTTT. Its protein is CASTGTGAHQPQHF.

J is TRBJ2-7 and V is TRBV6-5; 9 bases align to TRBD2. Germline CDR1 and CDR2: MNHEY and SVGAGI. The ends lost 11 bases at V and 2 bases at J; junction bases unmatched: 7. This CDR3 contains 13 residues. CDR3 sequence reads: CACRGGGAYEQYF. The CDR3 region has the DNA TGTGCCTGTCGGGGCGGGGGGGCCTACGAGCAGTACTTC.

The CDR3 DNA is TGTGCCAGCGGCCCTGGACAGGGCACAGATACGCAGTATTTT. Translating it yields CASGPGQGTDTQYF. The V call is TRBV3-1 (or the pseudogene TRBV3-2), the J call TRBJ2-3; 7 positions agree with TRBD1. Germline CDR1 LGHDT, CDR2 YNNKEL (reference sequence). Losses at the gene ends were 8 bases for V and 1 base for J; bases not matched to a gene: 6. The CDR3 is made up of 14 amino acids.

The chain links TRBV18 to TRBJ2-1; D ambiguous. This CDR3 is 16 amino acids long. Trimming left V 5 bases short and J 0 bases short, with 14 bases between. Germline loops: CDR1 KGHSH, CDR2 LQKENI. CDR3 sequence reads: CASSSRVKSSYNEQFF. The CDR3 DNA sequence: TGTGCCAGCTCATCTCGGGTCAAGAGCTCCTACAATGAGCAGTTCTTC.

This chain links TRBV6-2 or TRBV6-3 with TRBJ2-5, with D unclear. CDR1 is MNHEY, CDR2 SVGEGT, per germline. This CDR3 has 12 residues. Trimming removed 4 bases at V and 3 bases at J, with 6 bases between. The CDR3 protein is CASSSNKETQYF. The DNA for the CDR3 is TGTGCCAGCAGTTCCAACAAAGAGACCCAGTACTTC.

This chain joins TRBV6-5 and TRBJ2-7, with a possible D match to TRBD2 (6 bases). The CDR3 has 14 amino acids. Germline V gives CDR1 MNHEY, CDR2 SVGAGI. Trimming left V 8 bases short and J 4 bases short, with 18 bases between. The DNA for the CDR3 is TGTGCCAGCTCCCAGCGGAGGGATCGGTACGAGCAGTACTTC. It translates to CASSQRRDRYEQYF.

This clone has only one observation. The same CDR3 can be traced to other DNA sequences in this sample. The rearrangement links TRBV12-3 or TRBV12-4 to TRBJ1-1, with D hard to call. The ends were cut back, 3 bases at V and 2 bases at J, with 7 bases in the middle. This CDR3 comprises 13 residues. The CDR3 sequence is CASSFRVNTEAFF. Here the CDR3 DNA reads TGTGCCAGCAGTTTCCGGGTAAACACTGAAGCTTTCTTT.

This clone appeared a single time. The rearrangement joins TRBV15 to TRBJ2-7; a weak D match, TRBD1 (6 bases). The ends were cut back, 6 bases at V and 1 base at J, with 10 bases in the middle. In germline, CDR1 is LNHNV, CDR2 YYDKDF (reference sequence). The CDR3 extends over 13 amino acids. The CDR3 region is CATRDGQSYEQYF. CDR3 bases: TGTGCCACCAGAGACGGACAGTCCTACGAGCAGTACTTC.

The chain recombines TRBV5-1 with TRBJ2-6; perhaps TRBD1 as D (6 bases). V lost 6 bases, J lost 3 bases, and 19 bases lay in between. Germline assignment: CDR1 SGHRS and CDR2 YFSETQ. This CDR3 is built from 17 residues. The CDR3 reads CASTRGYLESGANVLTF. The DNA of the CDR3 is TGCGCCAGCACCAGGGGATACCTGGAGAGTGGGGCCAACGTCCTGACTTTC.

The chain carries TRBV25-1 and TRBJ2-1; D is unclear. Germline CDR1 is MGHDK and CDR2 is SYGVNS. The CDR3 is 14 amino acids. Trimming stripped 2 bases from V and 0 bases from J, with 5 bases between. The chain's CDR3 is CASSEPSSYNEQFF. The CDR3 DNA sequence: TGTGCCAGCAGTGAACCCAGCTCCTACAATGAGCAGTTCTTC.

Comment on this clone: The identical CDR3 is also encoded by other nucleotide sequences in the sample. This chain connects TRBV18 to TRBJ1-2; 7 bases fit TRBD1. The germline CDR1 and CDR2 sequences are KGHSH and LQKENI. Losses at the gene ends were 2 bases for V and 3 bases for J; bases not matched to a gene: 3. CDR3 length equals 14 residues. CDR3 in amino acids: CASSPRQGDYGYTF. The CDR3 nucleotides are TGTGCCAGCTCACCAAGGCAGGGGGACTATGGCTACACCTTC.

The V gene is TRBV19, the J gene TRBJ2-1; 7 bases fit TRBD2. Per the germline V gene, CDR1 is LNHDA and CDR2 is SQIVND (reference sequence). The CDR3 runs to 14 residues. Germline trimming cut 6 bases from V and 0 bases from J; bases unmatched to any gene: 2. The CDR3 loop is CASRGGNSYNEQFF. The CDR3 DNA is TGTGCCAGTAGGGGGGGGAACTCCTACAATGAGCAGTTCTTC.

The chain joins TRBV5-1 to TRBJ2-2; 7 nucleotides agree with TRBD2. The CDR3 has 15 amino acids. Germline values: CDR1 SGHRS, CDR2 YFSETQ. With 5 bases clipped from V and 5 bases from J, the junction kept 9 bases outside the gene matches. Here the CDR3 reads CASSKSGAGTGELFF. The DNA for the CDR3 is TGCGCCAGCAGTAAATCGGGAGCGGGGACCGGGGAGCTGTTTTTT.

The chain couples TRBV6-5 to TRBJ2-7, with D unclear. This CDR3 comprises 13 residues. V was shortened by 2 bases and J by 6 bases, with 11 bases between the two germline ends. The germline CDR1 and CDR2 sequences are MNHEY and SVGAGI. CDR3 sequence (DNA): TGTGCCAGCAGTTACGACATTCTCAGCGAGCAGTACTTC. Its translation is CASSYDILSEQYF.

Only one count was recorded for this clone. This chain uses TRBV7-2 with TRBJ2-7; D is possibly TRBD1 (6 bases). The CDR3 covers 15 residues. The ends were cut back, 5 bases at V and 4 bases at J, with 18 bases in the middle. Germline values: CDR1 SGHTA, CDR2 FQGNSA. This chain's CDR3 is CASSPRRDKGYEQYF. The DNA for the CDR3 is TGTGCCAGCAGCCCAAGAAGGGACAAGGGATACGAGCAGTACTTC.

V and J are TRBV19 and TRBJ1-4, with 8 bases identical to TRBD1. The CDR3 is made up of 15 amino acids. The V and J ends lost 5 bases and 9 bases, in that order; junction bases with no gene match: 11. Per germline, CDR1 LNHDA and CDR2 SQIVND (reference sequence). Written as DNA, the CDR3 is TGTGCCAGTAGTTCGTGGACAGGGCGTATACAAAAACTGTTTTTT. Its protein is CASSSWTGRIQKLFF. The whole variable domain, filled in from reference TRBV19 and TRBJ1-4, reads DGGITQSPKYLFRKEGQNVTLSCEQNLNHDAMYWYRQDPGQGLRLIYYSQIVNDFQKGDIAEGYSVSREKKESFPLTVTSAQKNPTAFYLCASSSWTGRIQKLFFGSGTQLSVL.

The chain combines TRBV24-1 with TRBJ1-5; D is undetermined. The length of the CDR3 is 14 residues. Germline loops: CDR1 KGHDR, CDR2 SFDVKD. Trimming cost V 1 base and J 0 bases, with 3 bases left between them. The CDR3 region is CATSDLLSNQPQHF. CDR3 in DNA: TGTGCCACCAGTGATTTACTTAGCAATCAGCCCCAGCATTTT.

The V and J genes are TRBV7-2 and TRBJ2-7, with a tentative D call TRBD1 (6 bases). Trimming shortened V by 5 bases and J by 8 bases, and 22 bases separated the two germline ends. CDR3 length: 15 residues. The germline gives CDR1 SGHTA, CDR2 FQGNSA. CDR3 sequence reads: CASSPGAGGPLQQYF. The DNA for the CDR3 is TGTGCCAGCAGCCCAGGGGCCGGCGGACCGCTACAGCAGTACTTC.

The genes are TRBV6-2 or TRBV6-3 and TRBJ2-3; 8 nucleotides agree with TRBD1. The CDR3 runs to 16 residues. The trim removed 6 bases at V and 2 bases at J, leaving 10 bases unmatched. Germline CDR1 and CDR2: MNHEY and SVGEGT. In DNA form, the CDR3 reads TGTGCCAGCAGCCTGCAGGGGGCTCCCCCCACAGATACGCAGTATTTT. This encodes CASSLQGAPPTDTQYF.

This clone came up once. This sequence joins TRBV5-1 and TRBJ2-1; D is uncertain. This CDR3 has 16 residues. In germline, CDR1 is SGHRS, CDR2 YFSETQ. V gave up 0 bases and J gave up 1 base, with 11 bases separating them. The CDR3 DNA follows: TGCGCCAGCAGCTTGGGCACAGCCCCTTCCTACAATGAGCAGTTCTTC. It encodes CASSLGTAPSYNEQFF.

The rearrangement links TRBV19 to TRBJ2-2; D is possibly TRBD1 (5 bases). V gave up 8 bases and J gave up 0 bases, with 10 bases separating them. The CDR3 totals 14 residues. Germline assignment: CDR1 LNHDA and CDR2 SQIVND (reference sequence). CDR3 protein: CASLRQTNTGELFF. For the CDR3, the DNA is TGTGCCAGTTTGAGACAGACGAACACCGGGGAGCTGTTTTTT.

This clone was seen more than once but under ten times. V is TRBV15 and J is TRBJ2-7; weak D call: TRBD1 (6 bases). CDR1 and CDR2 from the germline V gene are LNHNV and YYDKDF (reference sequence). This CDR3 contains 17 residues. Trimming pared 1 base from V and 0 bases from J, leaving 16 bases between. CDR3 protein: CATSRGGLGGDSYEQYF. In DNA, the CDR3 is TGTGCCACCAGCAGAGGAGGTTTAGGGGGAGACTCCTACGAGCAGTACTTC.

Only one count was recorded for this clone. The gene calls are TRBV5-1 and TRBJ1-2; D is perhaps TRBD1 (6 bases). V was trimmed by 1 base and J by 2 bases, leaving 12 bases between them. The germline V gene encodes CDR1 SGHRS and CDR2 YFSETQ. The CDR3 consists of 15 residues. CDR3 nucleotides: TGCGCCAGCAGCTTGACCCAAACAGGGAACTATGGCTACACCTTC. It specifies CASSLTQTGNYGYTF.

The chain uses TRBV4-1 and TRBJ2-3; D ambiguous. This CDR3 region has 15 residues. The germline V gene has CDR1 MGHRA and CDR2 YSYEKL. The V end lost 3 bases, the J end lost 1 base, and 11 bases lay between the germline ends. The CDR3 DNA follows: TGCGCCAGCAGCCAGGCCACCCAGGGCACAGATACGCAGTATTTT. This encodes CASSQATQGTDTQYF.

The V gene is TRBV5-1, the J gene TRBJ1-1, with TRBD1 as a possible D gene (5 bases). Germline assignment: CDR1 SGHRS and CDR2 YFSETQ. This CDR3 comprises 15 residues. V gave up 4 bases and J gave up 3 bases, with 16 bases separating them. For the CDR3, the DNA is TGCGCCAGCAGCCCACGGGACGCGGGGGACACTGAAGCTTTCTTT. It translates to CASSPRDAGDTEAFF. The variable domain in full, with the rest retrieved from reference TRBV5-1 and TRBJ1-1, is KAGVTQTPRYLIKTRGQQVTLSCSPISGHRSVSWYQQTPGQGLQFLFEYFSETQRNKGNFPGRFSGRQFSNSRSEMNVSTLELGDSALYLCASSPRDAGDTEAFFGQGTRLTVV.

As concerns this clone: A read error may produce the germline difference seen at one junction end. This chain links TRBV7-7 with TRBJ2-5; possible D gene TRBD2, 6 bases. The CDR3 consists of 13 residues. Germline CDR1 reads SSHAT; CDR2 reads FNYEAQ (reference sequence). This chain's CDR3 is CASSFPGVETQYF. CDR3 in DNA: TGTGCTAGCAGCTTCCCGGGGGTGGAGACCCAGTACTTC.